By share, the clone carrying this T cell receptor (beta chain) ranks as medium-sized. What it binds is not known. The record originates from a study of HIV-infected patients and healthy controls. Germline assignment: CDR1 LNHDA and CDR2 SQIVND (reference sequence). Trimming left V 3 bases short and J 6 bases short, with 12 bases between. The length of the CDR3 is 13 residues. All unsorted peripheral T cells were captured because whole blood was used without fractionation. The RNA source was an approximately 2.7 ml peripheral blood draw. The study's findings and limits: MAIT alpha-chain CDR3s were frequent in healthy controls, depleted in HIV+. Significant mean usage differences between HIV-infected patients and controls involved eight alpha and eight beta V genes.

cDNA was made from 500 ng RNA using alpha and beta constant primers. Using multiplexing indices, alpha and beta chain libraries were generated apart by chain-specific third strand synthesis. Second strand synthesis was primed from the SP2 site. MiXCR, applied by TCRdb to the 5' RACE reads, yields one record per CDR3 protein. Among roughly 10,000 distinct CDR3 sequences listed, around 7.5% were seen once. The specimen sequenced was blood. The chain links TRBV19 to TRBJ2-7; the D is unclear. This receptor was identified in an adult in good health. CDR3 region: CASSIAISSEQYF. In DNA, the CDR3 is TGTGCCAGTAGTATCGCCATTTCGTCCGAGCAGTACTTC. Based on the CDR3 plus reference TRBV19 and TRBJ2-7, the full variable domain is DGGITQSPKYLFRKEGQNVTLSCEQNLNHDAMYWYRQDPGQGLRLIYYSQIVNDFQKGDIAEGYSVSREKKESFPLTVTSAQKNPTAFYLCASSIAISSEQYFGPGTRLTVT.